Presented here are 18 T cell receptor beta chains from one specimen sequenced in a study of cytomegalovirus exposure and HLA in healthy donors. Primers: 60 Vbeta forward and 13 Jbeta reverse. Using immunoSEQ multiplex PCR, the repertoire was profiled, and TCRdb retains in-frame clones only, with some absent. The sample includes some 130,000 clones, 60% to 85% of them seen just once. The material sequenced was PBMCs. The source of these receptors is a man in his thirties or forties in good health and CMV-seronegative.

The chain links TRBV6-5 to TRBJ2-3; 7 bases are shared with TRBD2. This CDR3 is 16 amino acids long. In germline, CDR1 is MNHEY, CDR2 SVGAGI. The V segment lost 2 bases and the J segment 2 bases; nucleotides outside the gene matches: 7. CDR3 in DNA: TGTGCCAGCAGTTACGCGTCTAGCGGACACACAGATACGCAGTATTTT. Translating it yields CASSYASSGHTDTQYF.

The V and J genes are TRBV6-5 and TRBJ1-1; the D gene is possibly TRBD1 (5 bases). The germline V and J ends were trimmed by 6 bases and 8 bases, with 19 bases remaining between them. The germline V gene encodes CDR1 MNHEY and CDR2 SVGAGI. This CDR3 spans 14 amino acids. CDR3 nucleotides: TGTGCCAGCAGGTGGGGGGACGACGAGCGAGAAGCTTTCTTT. This codes for CASRWGDDEREAFF.

The chain recombines TRBV4-3 with TRBJ1-2, with D unresolved. Trimming removed 7 bases from V and 3 bases from J, with 12 bases in between. Germline V CDR1 and CDR2: LGHNA, YSLEER. This CDR3 region has 13 residues. CDR3 loop: CASKAGNDYGYTF. CDR3 DNA: TGCGCCAGCAAAGCGGGGAACGACTATGGCTACACCTTC.

The chain uses TRBV28 and TRBJ2-5, with a tentative D call TRBD2 (5 bases). Deletions cut 6 bases from V and 7 bases from J, with 18 bases between. The CDR3 extends over 14 amino acids. CDR1 and CDR2 (germline): MDHEN, SYDVKM. CDR3 sequence (DNA): TGTGCCAGCAGCGGGGTTAGCGCCCTGTGGACCCAGTACTTC. Protein sequence: CASSGVSALWTQYF. Combining the CDR3 with reference TRBV28 and TRBJ2-5 gives the whole variable domain DVKVTQSSRYLVKRTGEKVFLECVQDMDHENMFWYRQDPGLGLRLIYFSYDVKMKEKGDIPEGYSVSREKKERFSLILESASTNQTSMYLCASSGVSALWTQYFGPGTRLLVL.

The rearrangement joins TRBV9 to TRBJ2-6, with TRBD1 identical over 11 bases. V gave up 3 bases and J gave up 4 bases; unmatched junction bases: 9. The CDR3 has 18 residues. The germline gives CDR1 SGDLS, CDR2 YYNGEE. Written as DNA, the CDR3 is TGTGCCAGCAGCGCACCCGGGACAGGGGGAGAGGGGGCCAACGTCCTGACTTTC. It yields the protein CASSAPGTGGEGANVLTF.

This chain joins TRBV5-1 and TRBJ1-2; possibly TRBD1 for D (5 bases). Trimming stripped 4 bases from V and 7 bases from J, with 23 bases between. Per the germline V gene, CDR1 is SGHRS and CDR2 is YFSETQ. This CDR3 is built from 16 residues. The CDR3 region has the DNA TGCGCCAGCAGCCCAGACTCAGGGTTTGGTTATGGTGGCTACACCTTC. Translated, it gives CASSPDSGFGYGGYTF. The variable domain in full, with the rest retrieved from reference TRBV5-1 and TRBJ1-2, is KAGVTQTPRYLIKTRGQQVTLSCSPISGHRSVSWYQQTPGQGLQFLFEYFSETQRNKGNFPGRFSGRQFSNSRSEMNVSTLELGDSALYLCASSPDSGFGYGGYTFGSGTRLTVV.

The J gene is TRBJ2-7, the V gene TRBV9; 8 nucleotides agree with TRBD2. V shed 0 bases and J 6 bases; nucleotides not matched to a gene: 8. Germline values: CDR1 SGDLS, CDR2 YYNGEE. The CDR3 consists of 15 residues. For the CDR3, the DNA is TGTGCCAGCAGCGTAGAGAGCGGGGGAGATGGCGAGCAGTACTTC. Protein product: CASSVESGGDGEQYF.

The V and J genes are TRBV2 and TRBJ1-2, with 8 positions matching TRBD1. V lost 6 bases, J lost 6 bases, and 6 bases stayed unmatched. This CDR3 region has 13 residues. From germline, CDR1 is SNHLY and CDR2 FYNNEI. CDR3 loop: CASRADRVDGYTF. As DNA, the CDR3 is TGTGCCAGCAGGGCGGACAGGGTAGATGGCTACACCTTC.

The chain combines TRBV21-1 with TRBJ2-5; the DNA was not compared with TRBD2, the D call given in the table. TRBV21-1 is a documented pseudogene. The CDR3 is made up of 16 amino acids. The CDR3 DNA follows: TGTGCCAGCAGCCCTCGTTGTAGCGCCCATCAAGAGACCCAGTACTTC. This gives the protein CASSPRCSAHQETQYF.

This clone is a singleton in its sample. This chain uses TRBV27 with TRBJ2-7; 11 bases are shared with TRBD2. V dropped 7 bases and J dropped 4; count of bases not matched to a gene: 3. Germline V CDR1 and CDR2: MNHEY, SMNVEV (reference sequence). The CDR3 is 13 residues long. Written as DNA, the CDR3 is TGTGCCAGCAAACTAGCGGGAGTTTACGAGCAGTACTTC. Translation gives CASKLAGVYEQYF.

This chain uses TRBV18 with TRBJ2-7; D may be TRBD2 (5 bases). CDR1 and CDR2 (germline): KGHSH, LQKENI. V was shortened by 5 bases and J by 0 bases, with 11 bases between the two germline ends. The CDR3 is made up of 14 amino acids. CDR3 in DNA: TGTGCCAGCTCATCAGGACTGAGCTCCTACGAGCAGTACTTC. This translates into CASSSGLSSYEQYF.

The rearrangement links TRBV28 to TRBJ2-7; the match to TRBD1 covers 8 bases. This CDR3 contains 16 residues. V shed 8 bases and J 4 bases; nucleotides not matched to a gene: 16. Germline CDR1 MDHEN, CDR2 SYDVKM. The CDR3 region has the DNA TGTGCCAGCCGAACCGGGACAGGCGGTGCCCTATACGAGCAGTACTTC. Its translation: CASRTGTGGALYEQYF.

This clone was seen more than once but under ten times. This chain joins TRBV10-3 and TRBJ2-3; 8 nucleotides align to TRBD2. Trimming removed 4 bases from V and 3 bases from J; junction bases left unmatched: 9. Germline CDR1 ENHRY, CDR2 SYGVKD. This CDR3 region has 16 residues. The CDR3: CAISGGKAGVTDTQYF. Here the CDR3 DNA reads TGTGCCATCAGTGGGGGGAAAGCGGGAGTGACAGATACGCAGTATTTT.

The genes are TRBV5-1 and TRBJ2-1, with 9 nucleotides matching TRBD1. The germline CDR1 and CDR2 sequences are SGHRS and YFSETQ. The junction had 6 bases not matched to a gene; V was cut back by 4 bases and J by 4 bases. The CDR3 is made up of 15 amino acids. CDR3 sequence reads: CASSTGQGLYNEQFF. The CDR3 DNA is TGCGCCAGCAGCACGGGACAGGGCCTATACAATGAGCAGTTCTTC.

This clone ranks as large (0.1 to 1%). Additional DNA sequences in this sample encode the identical CDR3. The gene calls are TRBV4-2 and TRBJ2-6; TRBD2 aligns across 7 bases. J gave up 2 bases and V 0 bases, and 1 base lay outside the gene matches. The CDR3 runs to 16 residues. In germline, CDR1 is LGHNA, CDR2 YNFKEQ. CDR3 residues: CASSQDGGAGANVLTF. The CDR3 DNA follows: TGTGCCAGCAGCCAAGATGGGGGGGCTGGGGCCAACGTCCTGACTTTC.

This clone was seen a few times. This chain uses TRBV2 with TRBJ1-5, with a possible D match to TRBD1 (6 bases). The germline V gene has CDR1 SNHLY and CDR2 FYNNEI. The CDR3 is 14 residues long. Trimming pared 5 bases from V and 5 bases from J, leaving 13 bases between. In DNA, the CDR3 is TGTGCCAGCAGTCTACAGGGTTCGCATCAGCCCCAGCATTTT. Amino acid sequence: CASSLQGSHQPQHF.

This clone was seen only a few times. The J gene is TRBJ2-1, the V gene TRBV7-9; 7 bases are a match to TRBD2. The V segment lost 4 bases and the J segment 6 bases; nucleotides outside the gene matches: 3. The V gene's germline CDR1 is SEHNR and CDR2 FQNEAQ (reference sequence). The CDR3 consists of 13 residues. The CDR3 spells CASSSGLFNEQFF. In DNA, the CDR3 is TGTGCCAGCAGCTCGGGACTATTCAATGAGCAGTTCTTC. Full variable domain (missing parts from reference TRBV7-9 and TRBJ2-1): DTGVSQNPRHKITKRGQNVTFRCDPISEHNRLYWYRQTLGQGPEFLTYFQNEAQLEKSRLLSDRFSAERPKGSFSTLEIQRTEQGDSAMYLCASSSGLFNEQFFGPGTRLTVL.

This clone was seen only once. The chain combines TRBV4-1 with TRBJ2-3; D is perhaps TRBD2 (5 bases). This CDR3 spans 15 amino acids. Per germline, CDR1 MGHRA and CDR2 YSYEKL. Trimming shortened V by 2 bases and J by 0 bases, and 9 bases separated the two germline ends. The chain's CDR3 is CASSQSGISTDTQYF. CDR3 DNA sequence: TGCGCCAGCAGCCAATCCGGGATTAGCACAGATACGCAGTATTTT.